These T cell receptor beta chains were read from a single sample in a study of CD8 T cells in ankylosing spondylitis. TCRdb fed the 5' RACE reads into MiXCR, producing one record per CDR3 protein. This table has a few hundred thousand distinct CDR3 sequences, approximately 8% appearing once. Sequencing was carried out using blood, either unsorted or a sorted T cell fraction (not recorded which). The receptors stem from a male donor with ankylosing spondylitis. Each CDR3 is given with its conserved first and last residue. A clone size is listed for some rows: how often the clone was seen (once, few, many), or a class if it is expanded.

v_gene: TRBV7-2
j_gene: TRBJ2-1
abundance: .
CDR3aa: CASSLATYGSYNEQFF

v_gene: TRBV4-1
j_gene: TRBJ1-5
abundance: few
CDR3aa: CASSQVMGDKQPQHF

v_gene: TRBV7-6
j_gene: TRBJ2-7
abundance: many
CDR3aa: CASRQTSGDEQYF

v_gene: TRBV5-1
j_gene: TRBJ2-7
abundance: many
CDR3aa: CASSDVQGSYEQYF

v_gene: TRBV20-1
j_gene: TRBJ2-1
abundance: .
CDR3aa: CSARPATSGSPYNEQFF

v_gene: TRBV12-3/TRBV12-4
j_gene: TRBJ2-7
abundance: many
CDR3aa: CASTPGGGIDEQYF

v_gene: TRBV12-3/TRBV12-4
j_gene: TRBJ2-1
abundance: few
CDR3aa: CASSLPLGQPANEQFF

v_gene: TRBV18
j_gene: TRBJ2-5
abundance: many
CDR3aa: CASSPFAKGETQYF

v_gene: TRBV18
j_gene: TRBJ2-5
abundance: many
CDR3aa: CASSPPSSAALSTQYF

v_gene: TRBV5-1
j_gene: TRBJ2-2
abundance: few
CDR3aa: CASSFYPGLDTGELFF

v_gene: TRBV29-1
j_gene: TRBJ2-2
abundance: many
CDR3aa: CSATDTGELFF

v_gene: TRBV7-9
j_gene: TRBJ2-7
abundance: few
CDR3aa: CASSPGLAPYEQYF

v_gene: TRBV6-2/TRBV6-3
j_gene: TRBJ2-1
abundance: many
CDR3aa: CASSYYSSGSYNEQFF

v_gene: TRBV7-2
j_gene: TRBJ2-3
abundance: few
CDR3aa: CASSRGYSTDTQYF

v_gene: TRBV29-1
j_gene: TRBJ2-7
abundance: many
CDR3aa: CSAGGGYEQYF

v_gene: TRBV28
j_gene: TRBJ2-3
abundance: many
CDR3aa: CASSFGRDTQYF

v_gene: TRBV28
j_gene: TRBJ1-2
abundance: few
CDR3aa: CASQDYGYTF

v_gene: TRBV20-1
j_gene: TRBJ1-1
abundance: .
CDR3aa: CSARDTWTGGTEAFF

v_gene: TRBV10-3
j_gene: TRBJ2-3
abundance: .
CDR3aa: CAIWDRASSDTQYF

v_gene: TRBV20-1
j_gene: TRBJ2-7
abundance: .
CDR3aa: CSANSPLQGMREQYF

v_gene: TRBV6-5
j_gene: TRBJ2-3
abundance: .
CDR3aa: CASSSSGRVSTDTQYF

v_gene: TRBV5-1
j_gene: TRBJ2-1
abundance: many
CDR3aa: CASSLVGSSYNEQFF

v_gene: TRBV7-9
j_gene: TRBJ2-7
abundance: few
CDR3aa: CASSPRTGFEQYF

v_gene: TRBV12-3/TRBV12-4
j_gene: TRBJ2-7
abundance: few
CDR3aa: CASSLRLAGGQDF

v_gene: TRBV7-9
j_gene: TRBJ2-7
abundance: few
CDR3aa: CASSRVDAGREQYF

v_gene: TRBV20-1
j_gene: TRBJ1-2
abundance: .
CDR3aa: CSADEGGVPDYGYTF

v_gene: TRBV11-2
j_gene: TRBJ2-3
abundance: many
CDR3aa: CASSFFSSVRTDTQYF

v_gene: TRBV7-7
j_gene: TRBJ2-7
abundance: many
CDR3aa: CASSGDRAGEQYF

v_gene: TRBV7-9
j_gene: TRBJ2-7
abundance: few
CDR3aa: CASSFGDSYEQYF

v_gene: TRBV29-1
j_gene: TRBJ2-6
abundance: few
CDR3aa: CSATWSGANVLTF

v_gene: TRBV7-9
j_gene: TRBJ1-3
abundance: few
CDR3aa: CASREQQNTIYF

v_gene: TRBV4-3
j_gene: TRBJ2-2
abundance: .
CDR3aa: CASSQDQGGSNTGELFF

v_gene: TRBV29-1
j_gene: TRBJ2-5
abundance: many
CDR3aa: CSVGQETQYF

v_gene: TRBV18
j_gene: TRBJ2-7
abundance: few
CDR3aa: CASSPNNPYEQYF

v_gene: TRBV5-1
j_gene: TRBJ2-1
abundance: many
CDR3aa: CASSLAWVAGPSYNEQFF

v_gene: TRBV6-1
j_gene: TRBJ2-6
abundance: few
CDR3aa: CASSATKMSGANVLTF

v_gene: TRBV18
j_gene: TRBJ2-3
abundance: few
CDR3aa: CASSAGTDTQYF

v_gene: TRBV20-1
j_gene: TRBJ2-3
abundance: .
CDR3aa: CSASPLADVVDTQYF

v_gene: TRBV5-6
j_gene: TRBJ2-5
abundance: few
CDR3aa: CASSLLQGTDTQYF

v_gene: TRBV3-1
j_gene: TRBJ1-2
abundance: many
CDR3aa: CASSQDTRSLGYTF

v_gene: TRBV5-1
j_gene: TRBJ2-1
abundance: many
CDR3aa: CASSFSAPSSYNEQFF

v_gene: TRBV12-3/TRBV12-4
j_gene: TRBJ1-4
abundance: .
CDR3aa: CASSFRTGSEKLFF

v_gene: TRBV19
j_gene: TRBJ1-1
abundance: .
CDR3aa: CASSTQGRTEAFF

v_gene: TRBV4-3
j_gene: TRBJ1-1
abundance: many
CDR3aa: CASSRLGQSTEAFF

v_gene: TRBV29-1
j_gene: TRBJ2-4
abundance: many
CDR3aa: CSVVTSGAKNIQYF

v_gene: TRBV6-5
j_gene: TRBJ2-1
abundance: few
CDR3aa: CASSYSREGVNEQFF

v_gene: TRBV19
j_gene: TRBJ2-1
abundance: .
CDR3aa: CATGLAGEIEQFF

v_gene: TRBV11-1
j_gene: TRBJ1-1
abundance: .
CDR3aa: CASSNQGGWTEAFF